Listed here is a single T cell receptor beta chain. V gave up 4 bases and J gave up 5 bases, with 18 bases separating them. Germline V gene lookup returns CDR1 SGHRS and CDR2 YFSETQ. This CDR3 has 16 residues. This specimen belongs to a study of blood T cell repertoires in COVID-19. Measured with immunoSEQ multiplex PCR; TCRdb has only the in-frame clones, and not every one. The table includes about 260,000 clones, around 90% detected once. The TCR originated in a man aged 45 to 65 who had been exposed to COVID-19. The specimen sequenced was PBMCs or T cells enriched from blood (not recorded which). The genes are TRBV5-1 and TRBJ1-4, with D tentatively TRBD1 (5 bases). The CDR3 region has the DNA TGCGCCAGCAGCCTCAACCCGGCAGCAGGGAATGAAAAACTGTTTTTT. Its protein is CASSLNPAAGNEKLFF.